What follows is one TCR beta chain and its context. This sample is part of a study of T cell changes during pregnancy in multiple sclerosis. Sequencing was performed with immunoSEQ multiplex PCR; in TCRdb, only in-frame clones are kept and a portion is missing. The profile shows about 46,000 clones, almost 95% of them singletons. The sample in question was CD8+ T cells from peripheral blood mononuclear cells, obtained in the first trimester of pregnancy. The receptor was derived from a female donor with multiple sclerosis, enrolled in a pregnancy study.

CDR3 sequence: CASSIVAGNTEAFF. The CDR3 nucleotides are TGTGCCAGCAGCATTGTGGCAGGGAACACTGAAGCTTTCTTT. V is TRBV5-5 and J is TRBJ1-1; D call uncertain. V was clipped by 4 bases and J by 1 base, with 11 bases between them. This CDR3 has 14 residues. From germline, CDR1 is SGHKS and CDR2 YYEKEE (reference sequence).